This T cell receptor (beta chain) was obtained from a study of cytomegalovirus exposure and HLA in healthy donors. Notes on this clone: Its antigen is as yet unknown.

General observations from the study: Per a later analysis, 18,000 or so TCR beta sequences showed association with HLA alleles at 0.05 false discovery rate. Later genetic work tied a missense DCLRE1C variant to beta-chain V and J trimming. Later examination showed HLA-associated TCR beta chains had greater clonal expansion than equally common others.

Trimming at V came to 1 base and at J to 7 bases, leaving 7 bases not matched to a gene. CDR1 is SGHTA, CDR2 FQGNSA, per germline. The CDR3 runs 15 residues. 60 Vbeta and 13 Jbeta primers were used in PCR. Clones were read by immunoSEQ multiplex PCR, and TCRdb kept only the in-frame ones, dropping some. The table lists under 130,000 clones, more than 75% of them singletons. The chain combines TRBV7-2 with TRBJ1-5; 7 bases map to TRBD1. Sequenced material: PBMCs. The TCR sequence derives from a woman under 30 in good health and CMV-seropositive. The CDR3 region is CASSLVGGKRQPQHF. DNA of the CDR3: TGTGCCAGCAGCTTAGTAGGGGGCAAACGACAGCCCCAGCATTTT.